By proportion, the clone carrying this T cell receptor (delta chain) is medium-sized (0.01 to 0.1%). From germline, CDR1 is GEAIGNYY and CDR2 EKD. Trimming removed 3 bases at V and 4 bases at J, with 12 bases between. The CDR3 totals 16 residues. These data are taken from a study of gamma-delta chains in newborns, infants, children. TCRdb re-processed the reads via CATT. The sample yields about 8,500 delta-chain clones, under 3.5% seen once. This chain links TRDV2 with TRDJ3, with D perhaps TRDD3 (6 bases). The TCR was taken from a child who was a newborn, infant or young child, either healthy, febrile or measles-vaccinated (not recorded which). Input material: blood. DNA for the CDR3: TGTGCCTGTGACTGGGGGTTTCTGTGGGACACCCGACAGATGTTTTTC. It yields the protein CACDWGFLWDTRQMFF.